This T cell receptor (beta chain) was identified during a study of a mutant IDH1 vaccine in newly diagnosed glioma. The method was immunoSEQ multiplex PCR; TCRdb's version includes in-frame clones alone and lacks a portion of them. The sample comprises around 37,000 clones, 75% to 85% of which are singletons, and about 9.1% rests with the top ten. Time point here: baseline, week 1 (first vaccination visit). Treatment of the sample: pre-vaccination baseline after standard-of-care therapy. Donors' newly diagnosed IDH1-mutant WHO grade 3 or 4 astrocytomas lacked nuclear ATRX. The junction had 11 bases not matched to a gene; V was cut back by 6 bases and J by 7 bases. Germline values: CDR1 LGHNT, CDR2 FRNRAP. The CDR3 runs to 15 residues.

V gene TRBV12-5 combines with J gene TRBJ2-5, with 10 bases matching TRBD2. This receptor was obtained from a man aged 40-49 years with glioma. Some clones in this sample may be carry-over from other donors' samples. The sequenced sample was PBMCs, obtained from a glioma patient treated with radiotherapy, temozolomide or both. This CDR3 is CASGRGLAASGTQYF. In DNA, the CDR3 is TGTGCTAGTGGCCGCGGACTAGCGGCATCTGGGACCCAGTACTTC. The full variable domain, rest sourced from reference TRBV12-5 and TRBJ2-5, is DARVTQTPRHKVTEMGQEVTMRCQPILGHNTVFWYRQTMMQGLELLAYFRNRAPLDDSGMPKDRFSAEMPDATLATLKIQPSEPRDSAVYFCASGRGLAASGTQYFGPGTRLLVL.